Below, 18 T cell receptor beta chains from the same sample are listed, as sequenced in a study of tumor-infiltrating lymphocytes in primary liver carcinoma (dated by TCRdb to the late 2010s). Total RNA and DNA were co-extracted from 20-30 mg of bulk tissue with the AllPrep DNA/RNA mini kit, without cell sorting. Data came from an Illumina HiSeq 2500. TCRbeta-specific cDNA was reverse-transcribed from around 500 ng total RNA using a constant-region primer and ProtoScript II reverse transcriptase. The TCRbeta libraries were prepared through three rounds of nested multiplex PCR following a slightly modified ARM-PCR procedure. The first two PCR rounds used multiplex TRBV1-TRBV30 forward primers with a Cbeta reverse primer, each for approximately 9 cycles. TCRdb trimmed the raw reads at Q25, called clones with MiXCR and kept productive beta chains. Entries that share a CDR3 protein sequence are merged under the most common genes and DNA. This sample gives some 110,000 distinct CDR3 sequences in total; around 80% of them show up just once. The leading ten clones occupy approximately 21% of the sample.

The sample consisted of liver tumor tissue from sampling region 3. This sample's cell subset or site label indicates: tumor region T3, left-lateral pole. These TCRs come from a man aged 40-50 years with primary liver carcinoma and hepatitis B virus infection.

This clonotype was detected a few times. An end of the junction differs from the germline gene, which may be a read error. The rearrangement links TRBV13 to TRBJ2-1; unclear D gene. The CDR3 loop spans 11 amino acids. Looked up from germline, CDR1 is PRHDT and CDR2 is FYEKMQ (reference sequence). CDR3 nucleotides: TGTGTCAGCAGCATGTACAATGAGCAGTTCTTC. Encoded protein: CVSSMYNEQFF.

Turning to this clonotype: At one end, the junction sequence differs from germline, possibly due to a read error. The rearrangement links TRBV6-2 or TRBV6-3 to TRBJ1-2; D is uncertain. CDR3 length equals 12 residues. The germline gives CDR1 MNHEY, CDR2 SVGEGT. This chain's CDR3 is CASSPTAYVYIF. Written as DNA, the CDR3 is TGTGCCAGCAGCCCAACAGCCTATGTCTACATCTTC.

CDR3 in amino acids: CSARDLQSADTQYF. The CDR3 bases are TGCAGTGCTAGAGATTTGCAGAGCGCAGATACGCAGTATTTT. This rearrangement joins TRBV20-1 to TRBJ2-3; no firm D call. The germline V and J ends were trimmed by 0 bases and 4 bases, with 11 bases remaining between them. The CDR3 runs to 14 residues. Looked up from germline, CDR1 is DFQATT and CDR2 is SNEGSKA (reference sequence).

A note on this clonotype: The conserved phenylalanine or tryptophan normally closing the CDR3 is absent here, so this likely arose from a read error. This rearrangement joins TRBV5-4 to TRBJ2-3, with D maybe TRBD2 (5 bases). Per germline, CDR1 SGHNT and CDR2 YYREEE (reference sequence). V lost 1 base and J 3 bases, leaving 12 bases between the germline ends. The CDR3 covers 15 residues. The CDR3 DNA is TGTGCCAGCAGCTTGCAAGCGTGGGAGACAGATACGCAGTATTTA. Translation gives CASSLQAWETDTQYL.

About this clonotype: The CDR3 ends on some other residue instead of the conserved phenylalanine or tryptophan, so this is likely a read error. This chain's CDR3 is CASNDRVGGYTL. In nucleotides, the CDR3 is TGCGCCAGCAACGACAGGGTTGGCGGTTACACCCTC. The chain couples TRBV10-2 to TRBJ1-2; 7 bases align to TRBD1. This CDR3 has 12 residues. Germline CDR1 WSHSY, CDR2 SAAADI. J gave up 11 bases and V 7 bases, and 10 bases lay outside the gene matches.

To note about this clonotype: In this CDR3 the conserved last residue, phenylalanine or tryptophan, is missing, so a read error is likely. The gene calls are TRBV4-2 and TRBJ2-2; TRBD2 matches at 7 bases. This CDR3 region has 17 residues. V lost 0 bases, J lost 6 bases, and 10 bases stayed unmatched. Per germline, CDR1 LGHNA and CDR2 YNFKEQ. The CDR3 loop is CASSQEGLAGDSGELFL. Here the CDR3 DNA reads TGTGCCAGCAGCCAAGAGGGCCTGGCGGGAGATTCCGGGGAGCTGTTTTTA.

This clonotype has a single count. The CDR3 end shows no conserved phenylalanine or tryptophan, and so a read error is likely. This sequence joins TRBV12-3 or TRBV12-4 and TRBJ1-1; D is uncertain. The CDR3 is made up of 12 amino acids. V was pared by 2 bases and J by 9 bases, with 10 bases between. The CDR3 region is CASSLKSVQAFY. The CDR3 coding sequence is TGTGCCAGCAGTTTAAAGTCGGTCCAAGCTTTCTAT.

Notes on this clonotype: Given a much more abundant clone one base away, this may be a read error. For the CDR3, the DNA is TGTGCCAGTAGTCAAACAGGGGGGGGTAGGGAGCAGCTCTTC. This translates into CASSQTGGGREQLF. The chain links TRBV19 to TRBJ2-1; D perhaps matches TRBD1 (8 bases). The germline V gene encodes CDR1 LNHDA and CDR2 SQIVND (reference sequence). The CDR3 covers 14 residues.

Points on this clonotype: The CDR3 does not end in the conserved phenylalanine or tryptophan, so this is likely a read error. This chain connects TRBV5-1 to TRBJ1-3; TRBD1 is a possible D gene (6 bases). The CDR3 contains 14 residues. Germline V lookup: CDR1 SGHRS, CDR2 YFSETQ. The CDR3 DNA is TGTGCCAGCAGCTTGACAGGTCCAGGAAACACCATATATTCT. Translated, it gives CASSLTGPGNTIYS.

As to this clonotype: This may be a read error: a much more frequent sequence differs by one nucleotide. No conserved phenylalanine or tryptophan is present at the end of the CDR3, so a read error is the likely explanation. The chain joins TRBV7-8 to TRBJ2-1; tentative D call: TRBD2 (5 bases). CDR1 and CDR2 (germline): SGHVS, FQNEAQ. This CDR3 has 13 amino acids. The V end was cut by 5 bases, the J end by 10 bases, with 15 bases between. The CDR3 region is CASSLGRAGEQFL. CDR3 DNA: TGTGCCAGCAGCCTAGGGCGGGCCGGGGAGCAGTTCTTA.

This clonotype came up a few times. It is likely a read error, because the conserved phenylalanine at the end of the CDR3 is missing. It is unclear where the CDR3 begins or ends on the DNA, so no DNA is shown, and the CDR3 is as TCRdb lists it. The chain uses TRBV5-6 and TRBJ1-1; TRBD1 is taken as the D call from the table, unchecked against the DNA. CDR1 is SGHDT and CDR2 is YYEEEE in the germline V gene. Including both end residues, the CDR3 is 14 amino acids long. The CDR3 loop reads CASSFQGLNTETFL.

In this sample, this clonotype turned up many times. The V gene is TRBV10-3, the J gene TRBJ2-1; 10 positions match TRBD1. The V gene end was trimmed by 6 bases and the J gene end by 4 bases; junction bases not matched to a gene: 6. CDR1 is ENHRY and CDR2 is SYGVKD in the germline V gene. CDR3 length: 15 amino acids. CDR3 sequence: CAIRTGTGAYNEQFF. The CDR3 DNA reads TGTGCCATCAGAACCGGGACAGGGGCGTACAATGAGCAGTTCTTC.

This clonotype has just one count. J is TRBJ2-1 and V is TRBV6-1; D is perhaps TRBD2 (6 bases). Looked up from germline, CDR1 is MNHNS and CDR2 is SASEGT. The CDR3 spans 13 residues. DNA of the CDR3: TGTGCTAGCTCGGGAGAGCCCCTCAATGAGCAGTTCTTC. Encoded protein: CASSGEPLNEQFF.

The chain has TRBV5-1 and TRBJ2-1; D is ambiguous. The CDR3 is made up of 15 amino acids. CDR1 is SGHRS, CDR2 YFSETQ, per germline. V was shortened by 5 bases and J by 5 bases, with 17 bases between the two germline ends. The CDR3 DNA reads as TGCGCCAGCAGAGAGACGAGGCGGAGTAACAATGAGCAGTTCTTC. Amino acids: CASRETRRSNNEQFF.

This clonotype was counted once. V is TRBV5-1 and J is TRBJ2-6, with 9 bases aligning to TRBD1. The V gene's germline CDR1 is SGHRS and CDR2 YFSETQ. The trim removed 9 bases at V and 1 base at J, leaving 11 bases unmatched. CDR3 length: 17 amino acids. The CDR3 sequence is CANISGTGFSGANVLTF. The CDR3 DNA sequence: TGCGCCAACATCTCCGGGACAGGGTTTTCTGGGGCCAACGTCCTGACTTTC.

Concerning this clonotype itself: An end of the junction does not agree with germline; a read error may underlie this. This sequence joins TRBV12-3 or TRBV12-4 and TRBJ1-5, with 9 bases fitting TRBD1. The CDR3 covers 16 residues. The CDR3 loop is CVSRPSGQGRAQPQHF. Written as DNA, the CDR3 is TGTGTCAGCAGACCCTCAGGACAGGGGAGGGCTCAGCCCCAGCATTTT.

As for this clonotype: The CDR3 does not end in the conserved phenylalanine or tryptophan, so this is likely a read error. This sequence joins TRBV5-6 and TRBJ1-5; tentatively, D is TRBD1 (6 bases). The CDR3 loop spans 14 amino acids. CDR1 is SGHDT, CDR2 YYEEEE, per germline. As DNA, the CDR3 is TGTGCCAACAGCACAACAGGGTTTAATCAGCCCCAGCATTGT. Translating gives CANSTTGFNQPQHC.

V and J are TRBV6-1 and TRBJ2-3; D possibly corresponds to TRBD2 (6 bases). The V and J ends lost 9 bases and 4 bases respectively, with 20 bases between them. This CDR3 region has 15 residues. Germline loops: CDR1 MNHNS, CDR2 SASEGT. As DNA, the CDR3 is TGTGCCAGTAGTATTCGGGGGAATGGAGCAGATACGCAGTATTTT. It codes for CASSIRGNGADTQYF.